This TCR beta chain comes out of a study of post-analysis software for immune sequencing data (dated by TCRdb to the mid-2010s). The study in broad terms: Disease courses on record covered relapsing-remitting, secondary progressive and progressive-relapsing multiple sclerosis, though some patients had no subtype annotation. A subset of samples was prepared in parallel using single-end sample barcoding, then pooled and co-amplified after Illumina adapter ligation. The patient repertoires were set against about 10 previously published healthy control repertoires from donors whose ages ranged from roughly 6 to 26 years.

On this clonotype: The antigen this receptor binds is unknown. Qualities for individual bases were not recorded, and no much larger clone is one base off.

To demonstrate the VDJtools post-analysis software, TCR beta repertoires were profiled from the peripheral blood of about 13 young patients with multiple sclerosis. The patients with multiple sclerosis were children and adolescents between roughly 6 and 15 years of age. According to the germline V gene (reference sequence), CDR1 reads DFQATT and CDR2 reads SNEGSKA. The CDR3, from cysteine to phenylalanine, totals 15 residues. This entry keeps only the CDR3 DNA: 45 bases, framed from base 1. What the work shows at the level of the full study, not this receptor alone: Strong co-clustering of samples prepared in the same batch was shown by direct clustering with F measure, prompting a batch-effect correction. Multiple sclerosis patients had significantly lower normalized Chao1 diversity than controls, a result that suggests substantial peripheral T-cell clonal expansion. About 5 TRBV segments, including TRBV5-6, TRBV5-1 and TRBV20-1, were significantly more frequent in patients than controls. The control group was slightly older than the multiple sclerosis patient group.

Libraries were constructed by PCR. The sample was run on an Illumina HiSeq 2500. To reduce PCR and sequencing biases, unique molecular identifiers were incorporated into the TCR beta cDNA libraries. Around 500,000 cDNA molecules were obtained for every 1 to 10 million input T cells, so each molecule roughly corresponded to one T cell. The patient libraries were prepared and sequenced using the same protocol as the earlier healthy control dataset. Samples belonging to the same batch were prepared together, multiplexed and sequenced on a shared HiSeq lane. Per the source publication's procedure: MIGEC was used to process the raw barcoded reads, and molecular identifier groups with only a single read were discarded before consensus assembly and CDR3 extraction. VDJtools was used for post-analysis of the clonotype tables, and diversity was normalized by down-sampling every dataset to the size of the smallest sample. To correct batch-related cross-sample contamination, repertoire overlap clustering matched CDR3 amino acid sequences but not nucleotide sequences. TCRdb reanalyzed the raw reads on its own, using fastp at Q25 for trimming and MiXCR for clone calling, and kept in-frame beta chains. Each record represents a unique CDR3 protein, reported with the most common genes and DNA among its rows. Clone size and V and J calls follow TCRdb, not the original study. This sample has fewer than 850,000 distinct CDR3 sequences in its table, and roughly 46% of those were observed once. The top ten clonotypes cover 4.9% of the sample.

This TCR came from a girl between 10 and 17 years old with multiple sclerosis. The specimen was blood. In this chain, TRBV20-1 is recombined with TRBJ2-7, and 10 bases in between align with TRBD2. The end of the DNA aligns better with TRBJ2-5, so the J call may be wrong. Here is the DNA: TGCAGTGCTAGAGATCGGCTAGCGGGAGAAGAGACCCAGTACTTC. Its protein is CSARDRLAGEETQYF.